This T cell receptor (beta chain) was retrieved from a study of cytomegalovirus exposure and HLA in healthy donors. Separate from the roughly 630-subject first cohort was the roughly 130-subject validation cohort, to which the donors belonged. Notes on this clone: Antigen unknown.

TCRdb's table, derived via immunoSEQ multiplex PCR, lists solely in-frame clones and lacks some. The sample gives 200,000 or so clones, around nine tenths of which show up once; 1% to 1.2% is in the top ten. Findings and caveats of the study: Most observed TCR sequences were rare, whereas some public TCRs were detected in many donors. Overall, 164 TCR beta chains were annotated as cytomegalovirus-associated. With high specificity and sensitivity, the classifier reportedly diagnosed cytomegalovirus status.

Germline lookup yields CDR1 SGHNT and CDR2 YYREEE (reference sequence). CDR3 length: 16 amino acids. V was pared by 4 bases and J by 6 bases, with 19 bases between. V usage is TRBV5-4 and J usage is TRBJ2-2, with D possibly being TRBD2 (6 bases). This sequence originates from a woman between 18 and 30 years old in good health and CMV-seronegative. Material: PBMCs. The CDR3 reads CASSPLGGVMAGELFF. In DNA form, the CDR3 reads TGTGCCAGCAGCCCTTTGGGGGGAGTCATGGCCGGGGAGCTGTTTTTT.